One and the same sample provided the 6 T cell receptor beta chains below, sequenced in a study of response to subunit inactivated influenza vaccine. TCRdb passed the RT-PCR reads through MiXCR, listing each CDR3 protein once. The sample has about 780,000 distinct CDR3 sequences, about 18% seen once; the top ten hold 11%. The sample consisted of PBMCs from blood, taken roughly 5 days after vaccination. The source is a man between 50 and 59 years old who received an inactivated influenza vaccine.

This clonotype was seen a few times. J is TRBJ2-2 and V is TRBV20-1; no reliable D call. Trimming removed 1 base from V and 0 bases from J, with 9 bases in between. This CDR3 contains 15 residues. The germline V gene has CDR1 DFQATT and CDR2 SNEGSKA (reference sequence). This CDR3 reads CSARVGFTNTGELFF. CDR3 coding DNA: TGCAGTGCTAGAGTCGGCTTTACGAACACCGGGGAGCTGTTTTTT.

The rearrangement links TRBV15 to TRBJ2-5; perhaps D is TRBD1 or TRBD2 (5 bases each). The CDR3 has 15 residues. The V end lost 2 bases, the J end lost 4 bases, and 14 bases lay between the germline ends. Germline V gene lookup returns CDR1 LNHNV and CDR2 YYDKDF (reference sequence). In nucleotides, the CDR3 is TGTGCCACCAGCAGAACTTTGGGGGTAGCAGAGACCCAGTACTTC. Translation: CATSRTLGVAETQYF.

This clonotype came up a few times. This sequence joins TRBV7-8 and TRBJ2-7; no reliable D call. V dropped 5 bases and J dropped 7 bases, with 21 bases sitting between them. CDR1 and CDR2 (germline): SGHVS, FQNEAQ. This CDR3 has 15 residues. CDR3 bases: TGTGCCAGCAGCGCCCCTCGCAGACATCTTCGGGAGCAGTACTTC. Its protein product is CASSAPRRHLREQYF.

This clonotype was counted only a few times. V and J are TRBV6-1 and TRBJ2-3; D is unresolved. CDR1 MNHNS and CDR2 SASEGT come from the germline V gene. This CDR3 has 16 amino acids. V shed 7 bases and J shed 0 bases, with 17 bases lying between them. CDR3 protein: CASMKEKAFSTDTQYF. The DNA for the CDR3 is TGTGCCAGCATGAAAGAGAAAGCATTCAGCACAGATACGCAGTATTTT.

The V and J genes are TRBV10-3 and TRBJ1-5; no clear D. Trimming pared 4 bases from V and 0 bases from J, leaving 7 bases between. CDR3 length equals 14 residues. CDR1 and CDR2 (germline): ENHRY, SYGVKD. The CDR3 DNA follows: TGTGCCATCAGTGCGCAGTATAGCAATCAGCCCCAGCATTTT. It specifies CAISAQYSNQPQHF.

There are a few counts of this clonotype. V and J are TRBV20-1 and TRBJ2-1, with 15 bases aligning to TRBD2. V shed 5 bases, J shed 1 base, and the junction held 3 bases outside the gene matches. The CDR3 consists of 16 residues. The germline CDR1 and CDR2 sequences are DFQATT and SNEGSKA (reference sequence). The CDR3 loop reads CSAGLAGGHSYNEQFF. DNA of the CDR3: TGCAGTGCTGGACTAGCGGGGGGGCATTCCTACAATGAGCAGTTCTTC.